The present entry profiles one T cell receptor beta chain with its context. A much larger clone differs from this one at a single base, so this may be a read error. The germline V gene encodes CDR1 MNHNS and CDR2 SASEGT. Trimming removed 11 bases at V and 1 base at J, with 8 bases between. The CDR3 covers 12 residues. The data were obtained in a study of glioma-infiltrating T cells. Study information: Sequencing aimed for 4.5- to 10-fold coverage of 750,000 to 1,000,000 peripheral T cells.

The iRepertoire nested amplicon-rescue multiplex PCR amplified TCR alpha and beta CDR3s from RNA. Tissue mRNA or PBMC total RNA, about 85-400 ng, went into one-step reverse transcription and amplification. TCRdb reprocessed the multiplex PCR reads via MiXCR and lists one record per CDR3 protein. The profile covers more than 350,000 distinct CDR3 sequences, with approximately 42% appearing a single time and 12% taken by the ten largest. The sequencing input was glioma tissue, nonneoplastic brain tissue, or PBMCs (not recorded which). This clonotype was sampled from a human donor with low-grade glioma or glioblastoma, undergoing nonglioma brain surgery, or in good health (not recorded which). V usage is TRBV6-1 and J usage is TRBJ2-2; weak D call: TRBD2 (6 bases). In DNA form, the CDR3 reads TGTGCCGGCGGGGAGAACACCGGGGAGCTGTTTTTT. Encoded protein: CAGGENTGELFF.